The 18 T cell receptor beta chains below were found in one sample sequenced in a study of CD8+CD57+ T cells in acquired aplastic anemia (dated by TCRdb to between 2018 and 2020). The listed sequencing device is Illumina HiSeq 2000. Profiling of TCR beta VDJ combinations and CDR3 sequences used genomic DNA as the template. TCRdb reanalyzed the raw reads on its own, using fastp at Q25 for trimming and MiXCR for clone calling, and kept in-frame beta chains. Each record represents a unique CDR3 protein, reported with the most common genes and DNA among its rows. The table for this sample lists around 200,000 distinct CDR3 sequences; 65% of them were counted only once. About 60% of the sample is held by the ten biggest clonotypes. Flow cytometry had shown CD8+CD57+ cell expansion in the patients selected for sequencing. Source material: sorted CD4+, CD8+, or CD8+CD57+ T cells (not recorded which) from PBMCs. All receptors come from a human donor with aplastic anemia.

This clonotype is a singleton in its sample. The chain couples TRBV19 to TRBJ1-5; no definite D call. This CDR3 spans 14 amino acids. The V and J ends lost 1 base and 4 bases respectively, with 8 bases between them. The germline V gene has CDR1 LNHDA and CDR2 SQIVND (reference sequence). Here the CDR3 DNA reads TGTGCCAGTAGTATAGGTCCCGATAATCAGCCCCAGCATTTT. Translated, it gives CASSIGPDNQPQHF.

The CDR3 protein is CASSLDPGRAGEQYF. In nucleotides, the CDR3 is TGTGCCAGCAGCTTAGACCCGGGTCGAGCGGGAGAGCAGTACTTC. This rearrangement joins TRBV7-2 to TRBJ2-7; TRBD2 aligns across 7 bases. This CDR3 region has 15 residues. Trimming removed 1 base from V and 7 bases from J; junction bases left unmatched: 10. Germline assignment: CDR1 SGHTA and CDR2 FQGNSA.

The rearrangement uses TRBV10-3 and TRBJ2-1, with D perhaps matching TRBD2 (5 bases). This CDR3 is 12 amino acids long. Germline CDR1 reads ENHRY; CDR2 reads SYGVKD. Trimming stripped 2 bases from V and 7 bases from J, with 6 bases between. The CDR3 region has the DNA TGTGCCATCAGTGAGACGGGAAATGAGCAGTTCTTC. Its translation is CAISETGNEQFF.

The J gene is TRBJ1-2, the V gene TRBV5-1, with 7 nucleotides matching TRBD1. CDR3 size: 14 residues. The germline CDR1 and CDR2 sequences are SGHRS and YFSETQ. V lost 0 bases and J lost 5; bases outside the gene matches: 4. The CDR3 DNA sequence: TGCGCCAGCAGCTTGGCGACAGGGACGTATGGCTACACCTTC. Amino acid sequence: CASSLATGTYGYTF.

This clonotype was observed a few times. This sequence joins TRBV5-1 and TRBJ1-2; D not resolved. Germline CDR1 SGHRS, CDR2 YFSETQ. There are 16 residues in the CDR3. Trimming stripped 0 bases from V and 0 bases from J, with 12 bases between. The CDR3, as DNA: TGCGCCAGCAGCTTGGGCCATACGATAGCTAACTATGGCTACACCTTC. This encodes CASSLGHTIANYGYTF.

J is TRBJ1-4 and V is TRBV11-1, with a possible D match to TRBD1 (5 bases). V gave up 7 bases and J gave up 1 base, with 13 bases separating them. Germline values: CDR1 SGHAT, CDR2 FQDESV (reference sequence). The CDR3 is made up of 15 amino acids. The CDR3 DNA sequence: TGTGCCAGCAAACATCCAGGGATAACTAATGAAAAACTGTTTTTT. Residues: CASKHPGITNEKLFF.

V is TRBV29-1 and J is TRBJ2-5; no reliable D call. CDR3 length: 12 residues. In germline, CDR1 is SQVTM, CDR2 ANQGSEA. V was clipped by 4 bases and J by 0 bases, with 6 bases between them. CDR3 nucleotides: TGCAGCGTTGCACCGAACCAAGAGACCCAGTACTTC. This codes for CSVAPNQETQYF.

The chain links TRBV10-3 to TRBJ1-1, with a weak D call TRBD1 (5 bases). The CDR3 runs to 13 residues. V was pared by 9 bases and J by 0 bases, with 11 bases between. Germline assignment: CDR1 ENHRY and CDR2 SYGVKD. CDR3 coding DNA: TGTGCCATGTGGGGGGAGTTGAACACTGAAGCTTTCTTT. This codes for CAMWGELNTEAFF.

This clonotype came up a few times. The chain uses TRBV6-2 or TRBV6-3 and TRBJ2-1; 7 bases line up with TRBD2. Trimming took 4 bases from V and 6 from J; bases not matched to a gene: 9. Germline V lookup: CDR1 MNHEY, CDR2 SVGEGT. This CDR3 is built from 15 residues. CDR3 bases: TGTGCCAGCAGTTGGGACTTCGCGGGGGTCAATGAGCAGTTCTTC. This translates into CASSWDFAGVNEQFF.

The rearrangement joins TRBV12-3 or TRBV12-4 to TRBJ2-1; a possible D gene is TRBD2 (6 bases). The CDR3 totals 13 residues. V lost 4 bases and J 6 bases, leaving 10 bases between the germline ends. The CDR3 region has the DNA TGTGCCAGCAGTTCACTAGCAGGCAATGAGCAGTTCTTC. It specifies CASSSLAGNEQFF.

This sequence joins TRBV7-2 and TRBJ2-5; perhaps TRBD2 as D (6 bases). The V end lost 7 bases, the J end lost 0 bases, and 33 bases lay between the germline ends. The germline V gene has CDR1 SGHTA and CDR2 FQGNSA. CDR3 length: 21 amino acids. The CDR3 DNA sequence: TGTGCCAGCAAACCCCGGGCCTCACCCGGGACTTCTAAAGAGTACCAAGAGACCCAGTACTTC. Protein: CASKPRASPGTSKEYQETQYF.

The chain combines TRBV4-1 with TRBJ2-3, with 9 bases matching TRBD2. This CDR3 has 16 amino acids. Germline CDR1 reads MGHRA; CDR2 reads YSYEKL. J was trimmed by 4 bases and V by 0 bases; bases with no gene match: 5. The CDR3 DNA follows: TGCGCCAGCAGCCAAGAAGGTAGCGGGGGTCCAGATACGCAGTATTTT. It encodes CASSQEGSGGPDTQYF.

The gene calls are TRBV9 and TRBJ2-3; 7 bases agree with TRBD1. CDR3 length: 15 residues. The germline CDR1 and CDR2 sequences are SGDLS and YYNGEE. V was pared by 4 bases and J by 3 bases, with 8 bases of the junction left unmatched. CDR3 nucleotide sequence: TGTGCCAGCAGCTTACAGACAGGGATTACAGATACGCAGTATTTT. This codes for CASSLQTGITDTQYF.

The chain combines TRBV14 with TRBJ1-3; D unclear. CDR1 SGHDN and CDR2 FVKESK come from the germline V gene. The CDR3 covers 14 residues. Trimming pared 6 bases from V and 4 bases from J, leaving 13 bases between. CDR3 protein: CASRNSLPGNTIYF. The DNA of the CDR3 is TGTGCCAGCAGAAACAGTCTACCCGGAAACACCATATATTTT.

This chain links TRBV11-1 with TRBJ2-7, with D unresolved. CDR3 size: 13 residues. Between the trimmed V and J ends, which lost 8 bases and 0 bases, there was a span of 11 bases. Per the germline V gene, CDR1 is SGHAT and CDR2 is FQDESV (reference sequence). DNA of the CDR3: TGTGCCAGCGCCGAATGGAGCTCCTACGAGCAGTACTTC. Its translation is CASAEWSSYEQYF. Complete variable domain (other parts from reference TRBV11-1 and TRBJ2-7): EAEVAQSPRYKITEKSQAVAFWCDPISGHATLYWYRQILGQGPELLVQFQDESVVDDSQLPKDRFSAERLKGVDSTLKIQPAELGDSAMYLCASAEWSSYEQYFGPGTRLTVT.

The chain combines TRBV5-6 with TRBJ1-3; D is ambiguous. The CDR3 is made up of 13 amino acids. Looked up from germline, CDR1 is SGHDT and CDR2 is YYEEEE. The V and J ends lost 5 bases and 10 bases respectively, with 16 bases between them. CDR3 in amino acids: CASRTSNSNTIYF. CDR3 coding DNA: TGTGCCAGCAGGACCAGTAACAGTAATACCATATATTTT.

The genes are TRBV2 and TRBJ2-7, with D possibly TRBD2 on 6 matching bases. Trimming pared 6 bases from V and 3 bases from J, leaving 12 bases between. The CDR3 has 13 amino acids. Germline V gene lookup returns CDR1 SNHLY and CDR2 FYNNEI. CDR3 sequence (DNA): TGTGCCAGCAGCGGGCAGGGAGGCTACGAGCAGTACTTC. Translated, it gives CASSGQGGYEQYF.

The chain recombines TRBV2 with TRBJ1-6, with D unclear. There are 12 residues in the CDR3. Germline V CDR1 and CDR2: SNHLY, FYNNEI. Deletions cut 2 bases from V and 11 bases from J, with 7 bases between. The CDR3 region has the DNA TGTGCCAGCAGTGAACGGAATCCACCCCTCCACTTT. Translated, it gives CASSERNPPLHF.